This T cell receptor beta chain is from a study of early stage breast cancer tumors. Whole-study results and caveats: Blood repertoires resembled normal breast more than tumor.

Points on this clone: Its specificity is not known.

Each sample had two DNA replicates, about 0.5 ug blood or 1.5 ug tissue. Clones were sequenced by immunoSEQ multiplex PCR, and TCRdb holds only the in-frame ones, with some missing. The profile shows 5,500 to 7,500 clones, less than 75% of them singletons. The J segment lost 6 bases and the V segment lost 6 bases, leaving 7 bases of the junction unmatched. Germline V gene sequence: CDR1 SGHDN, CDR2 FVKESK. CDR3 length: 14 residues. The J gene is TRBJ1-5, the V gene TRBV14, with 8 nucleotides matching TRBD1. Material: normal breast tissue next to the tumor. The TCR originated in a person in their 40s with breast cancer. The CDR3 nucleotides read TGTGCCAGCAGTCAGACAGGGGTTGGTCAGCCCCAGCATTTT. Protein product: CASSQTGVGQPQHF.